A single sample is the source of the 31 T cell receptor beta chains below, sequenced in a study of OX40 agonist ivuxolimab in advanced cancers. Using immunoSEQ multiplex PCR, the repertoire was profiled, and TCRdb retains in-frame clones only, with some absent. The profile covers roughly 13,000 clones, with approximately 93% appearing a single time and 20% to 25% taken by the ten largest. Sequenced material: CD4+ or CD8+ T cells sorted from blood, taken in a trial of the OX40 agonist ivuxolimab. The receptor set was obtained from an adult with an advanced solid tumor such as melanoma, head and neck, liver or kidney cancer.

This chain's CDR3 is CASSPNFRGPANYGYTF. As DNA, the CDR3 is TGTGCCAGTAGTCCTAATTTCAGGGGCCCCGCTAACTATGGCTACACCTTC. The rearrangement joins TRBV19 to TRBJ1-2; D might be TRBD1 (6 bases). The V gene lost 5 bases and the J gene lost 0 bases, with 19 bases spanning the gap. CDR3 length: 17 residues. CDR1 and CDR2 (germline): LNHDA, SQIVND (reference sequence).

The chain couples TRBV9 to TRBJ1-2, with D unclear. This CDR3 contains 16 residues. Germline-derived CDR1 and CDR2 are SGDLS and YYNGEE. V was cut by 0 bases and J by 4 bases, with 16 bases left in between. CDR3 DNA sequence: TGTGCCAGCAGCGTAGGGATTTTCGGCCAGCCCTATGGCTACACCTTC. Translating gives CASSVGIFGQPYGYTF.

The gene calls are TRBV5-1 and TRBJ2-7; 8 bases align to TRBD2. The CDR3 is 16 residues long. The trim removed 4 bases at V and 2 bases at J, leaving 11 bases unmatched. CDR1 is SGHRS and CDR2 is YFSETQ in the germline V gene. CDR3 sequence: CASSDLGAGGPYEQYF. The DNA of the CDR3 is TGCGCCAGCAGCGACCTAGGGGCGGGAGGACCCTACGAGCAGTACTTC.

The CDR3 reads CASSSAPTTGYTF. In DNA form, the CDR3 reads TGTGCCAGCAGTTCGGCGCCTACAACCGGCTACACCTTC. This rearrangement joins TRBV27 to TRBJ1-2; unclear D gene. Germline V gene data show CDR1 as MNHEY and CDR2 as SMNVEV (reference sequence). V was pared by 4 bases and J by 8 bases, with 14 bases between. The CDR3 extends over 13 amino acids.

The chain couples TRBV30 to TRBJ2-3, with D unclear. Per the germline V gene, CDR1 is GTSNPN and CDR2 is SVGIG (reference sequence). There are 15 residues in the CDR3. V gave up 0 bases and J gave up 3 bases, with 13 bases separating them. The CDR3 DNA reads TGTGCCTGGAGTGTAAACCTCGGTCCTACAGATACGCAGTATTTT. It is translated as CAWSVNLGPTDTQYF.

V is TRBV13 and J is TRBJ1-5; D perhaps matches TRBD1 (5 bases). CDR1 and CDR2 from the germline V gene are PRHDT and FYEKMQ (reference sequence). The V gene lost 3 bases and the J gene lost 7 bases, with 7 bases spanning the gap. This CDR3 is 12 amino acids long. CDR3 in amino acids: CASSLGGQPQHF. CDR3 DNA sequence: TGTGCCAGCAGCTTGGGGGGGCAGCCCCAGCATTTT. The full variable domain, rest sourced from reference TRBV13 and TRBJ1-5, is AAGVIQSPRHLIKEKRETATLKCYPIPRHDTVYWYQQGPGQDPQFLISFYEKMQSDKGSIPDRFSAQQFSDYHSELNMSSLELGDSALYFCASSLGGQPQHFGDGTRLSIL.

This chain uses TRBV23-1 with TRBJ1-1, with 8 bases fitting TRBD1. TRBV23-1 is an open reading frame whose function is uncertain. The CDR3 runs to 13 residues. Trimming cost V 4 bases and J 5 bases; bases outside gene matches: 3. This CDR3 is CASSPHRGTEAFF. DNA for the CDR3: TGCGCCAGCAGTCCGCACAGGGGGACTGAAGCTTTCTTT.

The chain combines TRBV27 with TRBJ1-2; weak D call: TRBD1 (6 bases). The V gene's germline CDR1 is MNHEY and CDR2 SMNVEV (reference sequence). Trimming pared 10 bases from V and 1 base from J, leaving 13 bases between. There are 13 residues in the CDR3. The CDR3 DNA reads TGTGCCACCAGCGGGGGCATTAACTATGGCTACACCTTC. Translation: CATSGGINYGYTF.

This chain links TRBV21-1 with TRBJ2-3; TRBD1 is taken as the D call from the table, unchecked against the DNA. TRBV21-1 is a pseudogene segment. The CDR3 spans 15 residues. The CDR3, as DNA: TGTGCCAGCCCGGACAGCCGATCTAGCACAGATACGCAGTATTTT. Translation gives CASPDSRSSTDTQYF.

The V and J genes are TRBV29-1 and TRBJ1-2, with D possibly TRBD1 on 5 matching bases. The CDR3 has 13 residues. V lost 7 bases to trimming and J lost 5 bases, with 17 bases between them. Germline CDR1 reads SQVTM; CDR2 reads ANQGSEA. CDR3 sequence reads: CSGDGPGFYGYTF. CDR3 nucleotide sequence: TGCAGCGGGGACGGCCCGGGATTTTATGGCTACACCTTC.

The gene calls are TRBV4-1 and TRBJ2-5; unclear D gene. Between the trimmed V and J ends, which lost 1 base and 7 bases, there was a span of 16 bases. CDR1 and CDR2 from the germline V gene are MGHRA and YSYEKL. The CDR3 covers 15 residues. In nucleotides, the CDR3 is TGCGCCAGCAGCCAAGTACCCCTCTGGGCCGGGACCCAGTACTTC. Residues: CASSQVPLWAGTQYF.

The chain couples TRBV13 to TRBJ2-3; 9 nucleotides match TRBD2. V lost 5 bases and J lost 0; bases outside the gene matches: 15. This CDR3 comprises 19 residues. Germline CDR1 and CDR2: PRHDT and FYEKMQ (reference sequence). CDR3 in amino acids: CASSVRWDSGSPSTDTQYF. CDR3 DNA: TGTGCCAGCAGCGTCCGATGGGATAGCGGGAGTCCTAGCACAGATACGCAGTATTTT.

The chain is built from TRBV6-6 and TRBJ2-7, with unresolved D. Germline CDR1 reads MNHNY; CDR2 reads SVGAGI (reference sequence). V was cut by 2 bases and J by 2 bases, with 16 bases left in between. The CDR3 extends over 16 amino acids. CDR3 protein: CASSYAPSLMTYEQYF. CDR3 coding DNA: TGTGCCAGCAGTTACGCCCCCAGTCTGATGACCTACGAGCAGTACTTC.

The V gene is TRBV19, the J gene TRBJ1-1; D remains ambiguous. Germline values: CDR1 LNHDA, CDR2 SQIVND (reference sequence). Trimming stripped 7 bases from V and 2 bases from J, with 14 bases between. This CDR3 contains 14 residues. CDR3 nucleotide sequence: TGTGCCAGTACCAGGTCGGGCCCAAACACTGAAGCTTTCTTT. This encodes CASTRSGPNTEAFF.

The chain uses TRBV10-3 and TRBJ2-2; D possibly uses TRBD1 or TRBD2 (6 bases each). The V gene lost 0 bases and the J gene lost 6 bases, with 11 bases spanning the gap. Germline CDR1 ENHRY, CDR2 SYGVKD. CDR3 length: 15 residues. Here the CDR3 reads CAISESGGGSGELFF. DNA of the CDR3: TGTGCCATCAGTGAGTCAGGGGGAGGTTCCGGGGAGCTGTTTTTT.

The V and J genes are TRBV28 and TRBJ1-1, with a weak D call TRBD1 (5 bases). This CDR3 region has 15 residues. Trimming cost V 5 bases and J 1 base, with 14 bases left between them. Germline assignment: CDR1 MDHEN and CDR2 SYDVKM. As DNA, the CDR3 is TGTGCCAGCAGTCGGGGGGGTGAGGAGAACACTGAAGCTTTCTTT. Its protein is CASSRGGEENTEAFF.

The chain is built from TRBV6-4 and TRBJ1-6; D perhaps matches TRBD1 (6 bases). Germline CDR1 reads MRHNA; CDR2 reads SNTAGT. The CDR3 totals 14 residues. Trimming took 6 bases from V and 10 from J, leaving 16 bases between them. CDR3 residues: CASSAMGDNSPLHF. The DNA for the CDR3 is TGTGCCAGCAGCGCGATGGGGGACAACTCACCCCTCCACTTT.

The rearrangement joins TRBV29-1 to TRBJ2-6; D gene ambiguous. Germline V gene data show CDR1 as SQVTM and CDR2 as ANQGSEA. V shed 6 bases and J shed 0 bases, with 6 bases lying between them. There are 13 residues in the CDR3. DNA for the CDR3: TGCAGCGTCCGCGTCTCTGGGGCCAACGTCCTGACTTTC. Its translation is CSVRVSGANVLTF.

The V and J genes are TRBV7-3 and TRBJ2-1; tentative D call: TRBD2 (6 bases). V gave up 0 bases and J gave up 6 bases, with 9 bases separating them. Germline V CDR1 and CDR2: SGHTA, FQGTGA. CDR3 length equals 14 residues. Here the CDR3 reads CASSLTGSGNEQFF. The CDR3 DNA sequence: TGTGCCAGCAGCTTAACTGGTAGCGGCAATGAGCAGTTCTTC.

V and J are TRBV7-9 and TRBJ2-7; TRBD1 or TRBD2 may be the D gene (6 bases each). V lost 2 bases and J lost 7, with 15 bases in between. Germline values: CDR1 SEHNR, CDR2 FQNEAQ (reference sequence). This CDR3 contains 14 residues. CDR3 protein: CASSLPGARGEQYF. The DNA of the CDR3 is TGTGCCAGCAGCTTACCGGGGGCAAGGGGGGAGCAGTACTTC.

V gene TRBV2 combines with J gene TRBJ1-5; a possible D gene is TRBD1 (5 bases). The germline V and J ends were trimmed by 10 bases and 0 bases, with 13 bases remaining between them. Looked up from germline, CDR1 is SNHLY and CDR2 is FYNNEI. The CDR3 is 14 amino acids. CDR3 residues: CAKPTGNSNQPQHF. The CDR3 DNA sequence: TGTGCCAAACCCACAGGTAATAGCAATCAGCCCCAGCATTTT.

With regard to this clone: A junction end diverges from the germline sequence, so it may reflect a read error. J is TRBJ1-1 and V is TRBV2; D not resolved. CDR3 length: 12 amino acids. Germline V gives CDR1 SNHLY, CDR2 FYNNEI. Here the CDR3 DNA reads TGTGCCAGCAGGGAAGGGAACACTGAAGCTTTCTTT. As protein: CASREGNTEAFF.

The chain links TRBV28 to TRBJ1-5; no clear D gene. Trimming removed 7 bases from V and 7 bases from J, with 17 bases in between. Germline-derived CDR1 and CDR2 are MDHEN and SYDVKM. The CDR3 is 14 amino acids. The chain's CDR3 is CASKVPGPVQPQHF. CDR3 bases: TGTGCCAGCAAGGTTCCAGGCCCCGTCCAGCCCCAGCATTTT.

The genes are TRBV6-5 and TRBJ1-1; perhaps TRBD1 as D (5 bases). The CDR3 contains 12 residues. The ends were cut back, 8 bases at V and 2 bases at J, with 9 bases in the middle. CDR1 and CDR2 from the germline V gene are MNHEY and SVGAGI. The CDR3: CASQRGNTEAFF. As DNA, the CDR3 is TGTGCCAGCCAAAGGGGTAACACTGAAGCTTTCTTT.

This chain uses TRBV5-1 with TRBJ1-2; a weak D match, TRBD1 (6 bases). The germline CDR1 and CDR2 sequences are SGHRS and YFSETQ. V lost 0 bases and J 6 bases, leaving 12 bases between the germline ends. CDR3 length: 14 residues. The CDR3 loop is CASSLVTPGDGYTF. The CDR3, as DNA: TGCGCCAGCAGCTTGGTGACCCCAGGGGATGGCTACACCTTC.

The genes are TRBV9 and TRBJ2-7, with 8 bases identical to TRBD1. This CDR3 is built from 19 residues. V shed 0 bases and J 5 bases; nucleotides not matched to a gene: 19. Germline V gene sequence: CDR1 SGDLS, CDR2 YYNGEE. CDR3 sequence (DNA): TGTGCCAGCAGCGTAGACGCGAGGGGGGCAGGGGGCGCCGGGCACGAGCAGTACTTC. Its translation: CASSVDARGAGGAGHEQYF. The complete variable domain, with remaining parts taken from reference TRBV9 and TRBJ2-7, reads DSGVTQTPKHLITATGQRVTLRCSPRSGDLSVYWYQQSLDQGLQFLIQYYNGEERAKGNILERFSAQQFPDLHSELNLSSLELGDSALYFCASSVDARGAGGAGHEQYFGPGTRLTVT.

The chain links TRBV7-6 to TRBJ1-3; D is uncertain. CDR1 is SGHVS, CDR2 FNYEAQ, per germline. The V and J ends lost 5 bases and 0 bases respectively, with 5 bases between them. The CDR3 runs 13 residues. The CDR3 is CASSPASGNTIYF. The CDR3 DNA reads as TGTGCCAGCAGCCCAGCCTCTGGAAACACCATATATTTT. The full variable domain, rest sourced from reference TRBV7-6 and TRBJ1-3, is GAGVSQSPRYKVTKRGQDVALRCDPISGHVSLYWYRQALGQGPEFLTYFNYEAQQDKSGLPNDRFSAERPEGSISTLTIQRTEQRDSAMYRCASSPASGNTIYFGEGSWLTVV.

The rearrangement uses TRBV28 and TRBJ1-6; 7 bases map to TRBD1. The V segment lost 10 bases and the J segment 9 bases; nucleotides outside the gene matches: 9. The germline V gene has CDR1 MDHEN and CDR2 SYDVKM. The CDR3 contains 13 residues. The CDR3 region is CATNRGGISPLHF. In nucleotides, the CDR3 is TGTGCCACCAACAGGGGAGGGATTTCACCCCTCCACTTT.

The chain recombines TRBV14 with TRBJ1-1; D gene uncertain. CDR1 SGHDN and CDR2 FVKESK come from the germline V gene. Between the trimmed V and J ends, which lost 5 bases and 1 base, there was a span of 8 bases. The CDR3 is 13 amino acids. CDR3 nucleotides: TGTGCCAGCAGCATGGACTGGAACACTGAAGCTTTCTTT. Its translation is CASSMDWNTEAFF.

This clone was recorded once. This rearrangement joins TRBV5-1 to TRBJ2-1; TRBD2 matches 9 bases. Trimming at V came to 4 bases and at J to 5 bases, leaving 19 bases not matched to a gene. The germline V gene encodes CDR1 SGHRS and CDR2 YFSETQ. CDR3 size: 19 residues. As DNA, the CDR3 is TGCGCCAGCAGCCCGGGACTCGCGGGGGGGCCGGGGGAGGACAATGAGCAGTTCTTC. This codes for CASSPGLAGGPGEDNEQFF.

The rearrangement joins TRBV12-5 to TRBJ2-5; 7 bases fit TRBD2. The CDR3 is made up of 16 amino acids. Germline trimming cut 3 bases from V and 1 base from J; bases unmatched to any gene: 8. CDR1 and CDR2 from the germline V gene are LGHNT and FRNRAP. In DNA, the CDR3 is TGTGCTAGTGGTTTTCAAGCGGGGAGCACCCAAGAGACCCAGTACTTC. Protein: CASGFQAGSTQETQYF. Based on the CDR3 plus reference TRBV12-5 and TRBJ2-5, the full variable domain is DARVTQTPRHKVTEMGQEVTMRCQPILGHNTVFWYRQTMMQGLELLAYFRNRAPLDDSGMPKDRFSAEMPDATLATLKIQPSEPRDSAVYFCASGFQAGSTQETQYFGPGTRLLVL.